The TCR beta chain described here comes from a study of control samples from healthy donors and cancer patients. The CDR3 is made up of 15 amino acids. V was shortened by 6 bases and J by 0 bases, with 14 bases between the two germline ends. Per germline, CDR1 MDHEN and CDR2 SYDVKM. The protocol was immunoSEQ multiplex PCR, while the TCRdb copy is restricted to in-frame clones and leaves out a portion. The sample contains 95,000 to 150,000 clones, 70% to 90% of which appear only once. The sample holds one count of this clone. The sequenced sample consisted of blood. The receptor's source is a man aged 55 to 70 in good health. The V gene is TRBV28, the J gene TRBJ1-1, with D maybe TRBD1 (5 bases). CDR3 region: CASRFRGTLNTEAFF. The CDR3 DNA follows: TGTGCCAGCAGATTCCGCGGGACTTTGAACACTGAAGCTTTCTTT.